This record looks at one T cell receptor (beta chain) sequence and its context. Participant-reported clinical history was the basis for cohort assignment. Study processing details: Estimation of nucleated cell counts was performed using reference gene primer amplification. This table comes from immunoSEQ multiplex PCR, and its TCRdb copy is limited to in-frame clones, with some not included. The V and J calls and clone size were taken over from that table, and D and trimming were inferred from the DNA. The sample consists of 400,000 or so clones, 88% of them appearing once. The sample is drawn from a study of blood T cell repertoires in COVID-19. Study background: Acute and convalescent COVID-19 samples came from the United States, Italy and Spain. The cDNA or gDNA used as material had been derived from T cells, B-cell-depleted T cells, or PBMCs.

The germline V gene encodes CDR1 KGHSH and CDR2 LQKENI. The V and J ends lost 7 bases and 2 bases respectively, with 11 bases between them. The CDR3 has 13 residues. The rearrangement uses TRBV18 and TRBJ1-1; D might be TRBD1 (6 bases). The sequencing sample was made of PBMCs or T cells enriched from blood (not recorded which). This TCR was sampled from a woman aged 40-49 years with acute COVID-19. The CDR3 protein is CASFGQLNTEAFF. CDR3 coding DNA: TGTGCCAGCTTCGGACAGCTCAACACTGAAGCTTTCTTT. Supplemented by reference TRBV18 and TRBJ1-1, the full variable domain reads NAGVMQNPRHLVRRRGQEARLRCSPMKGHSHVYWYRQLPEEGLKFMVYLQKENIIDESGMPKERFSAEFPKEGPSILRIQQVVRGDSAAYFCASFGQLNTEAFFGQGTRLTVV.